The sample holds a few counts of the clone carrying this TCR beta chain. Production of TCR cDNA was by 5'RACE template switching, which also added a universal primer site and UMIs. TCRdb fed the 5' RACE reads into MiXCR, producing one record per CDR3 protein. Of some 240,000 distinct CDR3 sequences in the sample, 3% to 3.5% were seen once. The CDR3 contains 15 residues. Trimming stripped 4 bases from V and 4 bases from J, with 14 bases between. Germline lookup yields CDR1 SNHLY and CDR2 FYNNEI. This sample is drawn from a study of T cells after yellow fever vaccination. This TCR came from a man between 18 and 35 years old who received the YFV17D yellow fever vaccine. The rearrangement uses TRBV2 and TRBJ1-3, with D maybe TRBD1 (5 bases). This material consisted of CD4+ T cells sorted from PBMCs, taken 10 days after the yellow fever booster vaccination. CDR3 DNA sequence: TGTGCCAGCAGTGCTCAGGGAAGAGGGGGAAACACCATATATTTT. As protein: CASSAQGRGGNTIYF.